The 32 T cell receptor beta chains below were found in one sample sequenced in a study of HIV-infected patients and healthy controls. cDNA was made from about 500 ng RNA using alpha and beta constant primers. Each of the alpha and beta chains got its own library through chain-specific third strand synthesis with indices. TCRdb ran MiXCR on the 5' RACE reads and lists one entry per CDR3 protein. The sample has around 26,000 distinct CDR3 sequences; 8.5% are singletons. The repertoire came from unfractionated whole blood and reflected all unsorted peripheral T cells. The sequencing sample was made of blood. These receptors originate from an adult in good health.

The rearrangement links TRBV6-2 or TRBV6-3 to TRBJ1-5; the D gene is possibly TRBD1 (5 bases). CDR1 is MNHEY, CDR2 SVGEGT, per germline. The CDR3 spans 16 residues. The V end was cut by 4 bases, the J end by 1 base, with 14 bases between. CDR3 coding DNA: TGTGCCAGCAGTTCCCCACATGGGGGAAGCAATCAGCCCCAGCATTTT. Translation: CASSSPHGGSNQPQHF.

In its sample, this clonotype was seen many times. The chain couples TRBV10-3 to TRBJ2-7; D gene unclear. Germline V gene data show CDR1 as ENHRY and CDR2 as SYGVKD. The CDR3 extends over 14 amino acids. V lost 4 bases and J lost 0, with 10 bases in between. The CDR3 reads CAISVRLSSYEQYF. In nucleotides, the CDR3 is TGTGCCATCAGTGTCAGGTTAAGCTCCTACGAGCAGTACTTC.

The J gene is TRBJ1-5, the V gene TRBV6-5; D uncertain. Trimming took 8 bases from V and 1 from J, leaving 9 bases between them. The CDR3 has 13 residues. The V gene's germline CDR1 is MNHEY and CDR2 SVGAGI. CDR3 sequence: CASGRQSNQPQHF. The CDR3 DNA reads TGTGCCAGCGGGCGGCAGAGCAATCAGCCCCAGCATTTT.

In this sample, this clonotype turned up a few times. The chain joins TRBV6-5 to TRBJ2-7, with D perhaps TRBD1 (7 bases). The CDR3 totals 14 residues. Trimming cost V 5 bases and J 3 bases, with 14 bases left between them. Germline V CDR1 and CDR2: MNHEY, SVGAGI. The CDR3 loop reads CASSEAGQIYEQYF. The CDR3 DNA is TGTGCCAGCAGTGAGGCGGGACAGATCTACGAGCAGTACTTC.

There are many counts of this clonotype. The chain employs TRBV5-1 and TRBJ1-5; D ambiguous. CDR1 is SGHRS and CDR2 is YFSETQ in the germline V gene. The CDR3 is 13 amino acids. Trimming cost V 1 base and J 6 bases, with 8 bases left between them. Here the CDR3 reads CASSLYEGQPQHF. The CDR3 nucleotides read TGCGCCAGCAGCTTGTATGAGGGTCAGCCCCAGCATTTT.

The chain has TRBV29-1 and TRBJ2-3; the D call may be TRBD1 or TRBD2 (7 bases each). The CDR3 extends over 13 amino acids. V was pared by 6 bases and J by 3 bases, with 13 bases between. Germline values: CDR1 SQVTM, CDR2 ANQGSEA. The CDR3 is CSVRQGGTDTQYF. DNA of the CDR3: TGCAGCGTAAGACAGGGAGGGACAGATACGCAGTATTTT.

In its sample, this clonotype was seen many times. The CDR3 bases are TGTGCCAGCAGCTTAGTTACTAGCGGGGGGGGATACAATGAGCAGTTCTTC. Translation: CASSLVTSGGGYNEQFF. The rearrangement joins TRBV7-2 to TRBJ2-1; 13 positions agree with TRBD2. V gave up 1 base and J gave up 4 bases; unmatched junction bases: 4. CDR3 size: 17 residues. The V gene's germline CDR1 is SGHTA and CDR2 FQGNSA. The variable domain in full, completed from reference TRBV7-2 and TRBJ2-1, reads GAGVSQSPSNKVTEKGKDVELRCDPISGHTALYWYRQSLGQGLEFLIYFQGNSAPDKSGLPSDRFSAERTGGSVSTLTIQRTQQEDSAVYLCASSLVTSGGGYNEQFFGPGTRLTVL.

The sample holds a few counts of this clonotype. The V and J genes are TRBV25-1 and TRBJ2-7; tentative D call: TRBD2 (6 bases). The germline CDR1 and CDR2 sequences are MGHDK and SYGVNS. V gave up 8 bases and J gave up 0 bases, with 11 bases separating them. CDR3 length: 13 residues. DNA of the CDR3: TGTGCCAGCGGAGGGACCCTCTCCTACGAGCAGTACTTC. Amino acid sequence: CASGGTLSYEQYF.

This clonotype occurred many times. This CDR3 reads CSVTGSGSPGYAEAFF. CDR3 nucleotide sequence: TGCAGCGTTACGGGGTCGGGTTCCCCTGGGTATGCTGAAGCTTTCTTT. The chain carries TRBV29-1 and TRBJ1-1; D call uncertain. V lost 5 bases and J lost 6, with 25 bases in between. This CDR3 is built from 16 residues. The V gene's germline CDR1 is SQVTM and CDR2 ANQGSEA.

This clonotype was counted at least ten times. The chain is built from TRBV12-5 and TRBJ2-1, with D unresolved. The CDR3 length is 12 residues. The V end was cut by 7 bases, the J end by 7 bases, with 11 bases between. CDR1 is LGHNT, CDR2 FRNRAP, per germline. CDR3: CASAVQRNEQFF. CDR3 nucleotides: TGTGCTAGTGCCGTCCAGAGGAATGAGCAGTTCTTC.

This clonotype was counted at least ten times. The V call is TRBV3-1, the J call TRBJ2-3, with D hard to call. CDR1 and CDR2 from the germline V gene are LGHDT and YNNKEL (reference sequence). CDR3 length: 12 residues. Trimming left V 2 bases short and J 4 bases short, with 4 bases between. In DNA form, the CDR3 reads TGTGCCAGCAGCCAATTATCAGATACGCAGTATTTT. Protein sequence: CASSQLSDTQYF.

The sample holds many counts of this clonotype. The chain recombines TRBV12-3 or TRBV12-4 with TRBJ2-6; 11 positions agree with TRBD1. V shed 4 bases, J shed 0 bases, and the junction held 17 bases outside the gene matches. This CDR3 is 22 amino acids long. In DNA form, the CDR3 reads TGTGCCAGCAGTTGGGAAAAGGGACAGGGGGATTATTTACCCTCTGGGGCCAACGTCCTGACTTTC. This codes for CASSWEKGQGDYLPSGANVLTF.

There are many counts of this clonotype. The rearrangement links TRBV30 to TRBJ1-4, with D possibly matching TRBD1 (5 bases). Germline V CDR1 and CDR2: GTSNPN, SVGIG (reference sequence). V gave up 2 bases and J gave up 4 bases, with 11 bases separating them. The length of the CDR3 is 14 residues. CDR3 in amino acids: CAWSPDGGNEKLFF. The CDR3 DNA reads TGTGCCTGGAGTCCGGATGGGGGTAATGAAAAACTGTTTTTT. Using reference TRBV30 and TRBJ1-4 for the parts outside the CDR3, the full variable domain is SQTIHQWPATLVQPVGSPLSLECTVEGTSNPNLYWYRQAAGRGLQLLFYSVGIGQISSEVPQNLSASRPQDRQFILSSKKLLLSDSGFYLCAWSPDGGNEKLFFGSGTQLSVL.

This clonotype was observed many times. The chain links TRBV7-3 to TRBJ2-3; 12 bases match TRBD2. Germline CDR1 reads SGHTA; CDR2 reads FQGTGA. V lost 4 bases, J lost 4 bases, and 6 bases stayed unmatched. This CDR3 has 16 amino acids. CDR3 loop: CASSYSSGGASDTQYF. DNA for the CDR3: TGTGCCAGCAGCTATTCTAGCGGGGGGGCGTCAGATACGCAGTATTTT.

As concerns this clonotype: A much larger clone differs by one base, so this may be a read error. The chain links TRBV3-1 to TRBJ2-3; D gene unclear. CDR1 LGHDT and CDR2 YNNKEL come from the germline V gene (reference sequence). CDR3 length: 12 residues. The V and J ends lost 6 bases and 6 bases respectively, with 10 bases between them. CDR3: CASRRRWDTQYF. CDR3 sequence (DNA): TGTGCCAGCAGGCGTCGCTGGGATACGCAGTATTTT.

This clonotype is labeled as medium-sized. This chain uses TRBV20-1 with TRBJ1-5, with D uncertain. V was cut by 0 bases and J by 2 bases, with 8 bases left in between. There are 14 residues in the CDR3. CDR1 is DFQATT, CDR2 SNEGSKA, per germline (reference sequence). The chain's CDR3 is CSARDPEGNQPQHF. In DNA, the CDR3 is TGCAGTGCTAGAGACCCGGAAGGCAATCAGCCCCAGCATTTT.

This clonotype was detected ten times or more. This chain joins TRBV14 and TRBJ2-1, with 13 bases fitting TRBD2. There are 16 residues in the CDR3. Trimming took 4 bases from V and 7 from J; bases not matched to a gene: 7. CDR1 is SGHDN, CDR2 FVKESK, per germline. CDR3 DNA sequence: TGTGCCAGCAGCCCCGGGACTAGCGGGGACCCAAATGAGCAGTTCTTC. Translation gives CASSPGTSGDPNEQFF. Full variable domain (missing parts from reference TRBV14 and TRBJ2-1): EAGVTQFPSHSVIEKGQTVTLRCDPISGHDNLYWYRRVMGKEIKFLLHFVKESKQDESGMPNNRFLAERTGGTYSTLKVQPAELEDSGVYFCASSPGTSGDPNEQFFGPGTRLTVL.

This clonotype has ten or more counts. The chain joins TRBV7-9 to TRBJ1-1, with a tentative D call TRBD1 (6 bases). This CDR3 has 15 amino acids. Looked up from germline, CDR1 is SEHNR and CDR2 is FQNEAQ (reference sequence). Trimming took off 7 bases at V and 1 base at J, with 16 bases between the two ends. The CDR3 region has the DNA TGTGCCAGCACCATTTTGGACAGACCGAACACTGAAGCTTTCTTT. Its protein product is CASTILDRPNTEAFF.

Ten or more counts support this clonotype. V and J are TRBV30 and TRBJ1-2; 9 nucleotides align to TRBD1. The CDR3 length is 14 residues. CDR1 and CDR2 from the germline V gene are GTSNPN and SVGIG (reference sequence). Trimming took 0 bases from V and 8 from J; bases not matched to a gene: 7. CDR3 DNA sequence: TGTGCCTGGAGTGTCCTAAGGACAGGGGAAGGCTACACCTTC. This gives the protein CAWSVLRTGEGYTF.

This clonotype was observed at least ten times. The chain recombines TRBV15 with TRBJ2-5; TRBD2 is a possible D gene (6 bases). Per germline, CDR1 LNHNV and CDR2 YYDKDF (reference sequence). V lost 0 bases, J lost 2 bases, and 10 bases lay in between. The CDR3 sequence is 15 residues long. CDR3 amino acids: CATSRDPGEQETQYF. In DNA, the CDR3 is TGTGCCACCAGCAGAGATCCGGGGGAACAAGAGACCCAGTACTTC.

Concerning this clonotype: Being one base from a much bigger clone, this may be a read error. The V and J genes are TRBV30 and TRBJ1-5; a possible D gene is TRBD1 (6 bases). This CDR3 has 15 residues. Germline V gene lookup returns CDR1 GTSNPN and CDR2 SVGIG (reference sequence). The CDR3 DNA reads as TGTGCCTGGAGTGTACAAGGGGGTGCAAATCAGCACCAGCATTTT. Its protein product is CAWSVQGGANQHQHF.

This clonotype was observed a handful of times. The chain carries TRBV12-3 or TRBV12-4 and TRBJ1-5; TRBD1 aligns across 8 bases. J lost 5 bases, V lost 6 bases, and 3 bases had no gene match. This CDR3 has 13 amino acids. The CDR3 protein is CASSLDRDQPQHF. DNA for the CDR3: TGTGCCAGCAGCTTGGACAGGGATCAGCCCCAGCATTTT.

The CDR3 loop is CASNPGRSPLHF. The CDR3 DNA is TGTGCCAGCAACCCCGGGCGTTCACCCCTCCACTTT. The chain recombines TRBV6-2 or TRBV6-3 with TRBJ1-6; D gene unclear. Between the trimmed V and J ends, which lost 7 bases and 9 bases, there was a span of 10 bases. This CDR3 is built from 12 residues. Germline V gene sequence: CDR1 MNHEY, CDR2 SVGEGT.

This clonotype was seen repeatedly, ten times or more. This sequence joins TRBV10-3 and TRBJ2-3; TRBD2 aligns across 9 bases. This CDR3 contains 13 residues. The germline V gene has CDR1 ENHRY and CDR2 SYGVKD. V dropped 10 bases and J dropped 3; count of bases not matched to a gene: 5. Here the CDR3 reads CATIAGETDTQYF. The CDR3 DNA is TGTGCCACCATAGCGGGGGAAACAGATACGCAGTATTTT.

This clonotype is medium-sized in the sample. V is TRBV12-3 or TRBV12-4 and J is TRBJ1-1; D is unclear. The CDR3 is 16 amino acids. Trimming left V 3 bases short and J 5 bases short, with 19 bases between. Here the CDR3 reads CASSFFWYEVGTEAFF. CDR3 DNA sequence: TGTGCCAGCAGTTTTTTTTGGTATGAGGTAGGAACTGAAGCTTTCTTT.

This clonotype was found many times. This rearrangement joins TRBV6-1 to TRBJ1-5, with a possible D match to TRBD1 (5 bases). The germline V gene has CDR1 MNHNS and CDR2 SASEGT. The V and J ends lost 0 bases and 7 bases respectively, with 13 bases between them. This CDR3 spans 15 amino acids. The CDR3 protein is CASSEAPRRGQPQHF. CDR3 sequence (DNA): TGTGCCAGCAGTGAAGCTCCCAGACGGGGGCAGCCCCAGCATTTT.

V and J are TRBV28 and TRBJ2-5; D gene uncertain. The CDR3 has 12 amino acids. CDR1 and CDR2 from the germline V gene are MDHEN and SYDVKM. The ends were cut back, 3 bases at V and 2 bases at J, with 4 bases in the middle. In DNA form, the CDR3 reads TGTGCCAGCAGTTTTGGTCAAGAGACCCAGTACTTC. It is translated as CASSFGQETQYF.

In DNA, the CDR3 is TGTGCCAGCAGCTTCGCCGGGACAGGGGTGGGTGAAAAACTGTTTTTT. This translates into CASSFAGTGVGEKLFF. The chain carries TRBV7-2 and TRBJ1-4; 10 bases line up with TRBD1. V lost 3 bases and J lost 7; bases outside the gene matches: 8. The germline V gene has CDR1 SGHTA and CDR2 FQGNSA. This CDR3 has 16 residues.

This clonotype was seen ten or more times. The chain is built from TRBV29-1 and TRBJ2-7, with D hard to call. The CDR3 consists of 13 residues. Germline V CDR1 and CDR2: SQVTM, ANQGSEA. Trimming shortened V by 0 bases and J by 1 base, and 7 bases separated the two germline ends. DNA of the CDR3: TGCAGCGTTGAAGAAAAACGGTCCTACGAGCAGTACTTC. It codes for CSVEEKRSYEQYF.

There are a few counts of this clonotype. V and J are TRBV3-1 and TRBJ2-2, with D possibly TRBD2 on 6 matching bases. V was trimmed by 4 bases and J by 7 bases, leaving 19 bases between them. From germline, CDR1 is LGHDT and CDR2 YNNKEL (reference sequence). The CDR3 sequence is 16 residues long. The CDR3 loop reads CASSPSVGSPDGELFF. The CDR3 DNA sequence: TGTGCCAGCAGCCCATCCGTCGGGAGCCCAGACGGGGAGCTGTTTTTT.

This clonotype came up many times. The CDR3 reads CASSAGGSSAFF. DNA of the CDR3: TGTGCCAGCAGCGCGGGGGGGTCCTCCGCTTTCTTT. J is TRBJ1-1 and V is TRBV7-2, with D possibly matching TRBD1 (5 bases). The CDR3 is made up of 12 amino acids. CDR1 SGHTA and CDR2 FQGNSA come from the germline V gene. The V end was cut by 5 bases, the J end by 11 bases, with 15 bases between. Full variable domain (rest looked up from reference TRBV7-2 and TRBJ1-1): GAGVSQSPSNKVTEKGKDVELRCDPISGHTALYWYRQSLGQGLEFLIYFQGNSAPDKSGLPSDRFSAERTGGSVSTLTIQRTQQEDSAVYLCASSAGGSSAFFGQGTRLTVV.

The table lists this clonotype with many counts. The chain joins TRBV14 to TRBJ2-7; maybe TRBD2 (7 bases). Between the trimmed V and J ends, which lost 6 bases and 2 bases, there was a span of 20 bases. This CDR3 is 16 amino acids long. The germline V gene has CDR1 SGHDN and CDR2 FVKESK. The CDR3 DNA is TGTGCCAGCAGTCAGAGGGGGGGGCCGGGGGCCTACGAGCAGTACTTC. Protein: CASSQRGGPGAYEQYF. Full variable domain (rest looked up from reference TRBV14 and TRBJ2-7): EAGVTQFPSHSVIEKGQTVTLRCDPISGHDNLYWYRRVMGKEIKFLLHFVKESKQDESGMPNNRFLAERTGGTYSTLKVQPAELEDSGVYFCASSQRGGPGAYEQYFGPGTRLTVT.